This is a list of T cell receptor beta chains from one sample in a study of vaccination and CD4 T cells after COVID-19. Each CDR3 protein gets one entry after TCRdb re-called the PCR reads with MiXCR. The sample shows some 17,000 distinct CDR3 sequences, around 45% of them seen only once. The antigens for these receptors are not known. The sequenced sample was CD4+ T cells from blood, cultured in vitro, obtained before SARS-CoV-2 vaccination. The receptor set was obtained from a human donor who had recovered from COVID-19. Both conserved end residues are part of each CDR3. The order of the fields is D gene, V gene, J gene, clone size, CDR3 protein, CDR3 DNA. D genes are given only for firm matches. Clone sizes are given selectively: once, few, many, or a class where the clone is expanded.

-	TRBV20-1	TRBJ1-6	-	CSARDLAGVDSPLHF	TGCAGTGCTAGAGATCTGGCAGGGGTGGATTCACCCCTCCACTTT
-	TRBV7-9	TRBJ2-3	-	CASTKALRELDTQYF	TGTGCCAGCACCAAGGCCCTCCGGGAGTTAGATACGCAGTATTTT
-	TRBV6-2/TRBV6-3	TRBJ2-2	-	CASSRTVNTGELFF	TGTGCCAGCAGCAGGACAGTAAACACCGGGGAGCTGTTTTTT
TRBD1	TRBV2	TRBJ1-6	-	CASSVGTENSPLHF	TGTGCCAGCAGTGTGGGGACAGAGAATTCACCCCTCCACTTT
-	TRBV29-1	TRBJ2-5	-	CSVPRVRGETQYF	TGCAGCGTCCCCCGGGTCAGGGGAGAGACCCAGTACTTC
TRBD2	TRBV5-5	TRBJ2-1	-	CASSLGTSGRAQFF	TGTGCCAGCAGCTTGGGGACTAGCGGGAGGGCGCAGTTCTTC
TRBD2	TRBV19	TRBJ2-1	-	CASSGTSGYNEQFF	TGTGCCAGTAGTGGGACTAGCGGATACAATGAGCAGTTCTTC
-	TRBV19	TRBJ1-5	-	CASLGRSNQPQHF	TGTGCCAGCTTGGGACGGAGCAATCAGCCCCAGCATTTT
TRBD2	TRBV18	TRBJ2-3	-	CASSPSSPGGSTDTQYF	TGTGCCAGCTCACCATCTTCGCCGGGGGGGAGCACAGATACGCAGTATTTT
-	TRBV6-2/TRBV6-3	TRBJ1-1	-	CASRPPRNEAFF	TGTGCCAGCAGGCCCCCCCGGAATGAAGCTTTCTTT
TRBD2	TRBV20-1	TRBJ2-1	-	CSAPFGASGAYNEQFF	TGCAGTGCTCCCTTTGGGGCTAGCGGGGCCTACAATGAGCAGTTCTTC
-	TRBV10-2	TRBJ1-5	-	CASRPGLRSNQPQHF	TGCGCCAGCCGTCCAGGGCTACGCAGCAATCAGCCCCAGCATTTT
-	TRBV2	TRBJ2-4	-	CASSDPSSIQYF	TGTGCCAGCAGTGATCCTAGTTCCATTCAGTACTTC
-	TRBV27	TRBJ2-3	few	CASSITGTTSTDTQYF	TGTGCCAGCAGTATCACCGGGACCACGAGCACAGATACGCAGTATTTT
-	TRBV2	TRBJ1-2	-	CASSPRQVDGYTF	TGTGCCAGCAGCCCCCGGCAGGTTGATGGCTACACCTTC
-	TRBV7-9	TRBJ1-6	few	CASSFKEANSPLHF	TGTGCCAGCAGCTTCAAGGAGGCCAATTCACCCCTCCACTTT
TRBD2	TRBV20-1	TRBJ2-1	few	CSALRTSLDEQFF	TGCAGTGCTTTAAGGACTAGCCTCGATGAGCAGTTCTTC
-	TRBV10-2	TRBJ2-1	once	CASSDSDEQFF	TGCGCCAGCAGTGACTCAGATGAGCAGTTCTTC
-	TRBV7-2	TRBJ2-7	-	CASSLGRRGRTYEQYF	TGTGCCAGCAGCTTAGGGCGCAGGGGACGAACCTACGAGCAGTACTTC
TRBD2	TRBV7-2	TRBJ2-5	few	CASSRTSGETLWTQYF	TGTGCCAGCAGCCGGACTAGCGGGGAGACTTTGTGGACCCAGTACTTC
-	TRBV19	TRBJ1-2	few	CASTPGGRGIQGYTF	TGTGCCAGTACCCCTGGGGGCAGGGGTATTCAGGGCTACACCTTC
-	TRBV2	TRBJ1-1	-	CASSETGQIPNTEAFF	TGTGCCAGCAGTGAAACGGGACAAATACCGAACACTGAAGCTTTCTTT
-	TRBV11-2	TRBJ2-5	-	CASSLGPGSGTQYF	TGTGCCAGCAGCTTAGGACCCGGGTCGGGGACCCAGTACTTC
-	TRBV21-1	TRBJ1-1	-	CASSPGAGPNTEAFF	TGTGCCAGCAGCCCCGGGGCGGGCCCTAACACTGAAGCTTTCTTT
TRBD1	TRBV12-3/TRBV12-4	TRBJ1-2	-	CASSEQGAGYTF	TGTGCCAGCAGTGAACAGGGGGCTGGCTACACCTTC
-	TRBV20-1	TRBJ1-1	-	CSAIFRGDGTEAFF	TGCAGTGCTATTTTCCGGGGAGATGGCACTGAAGCTTTCTTT
TRBD1	TRBV6-4	TRBJ2-3	-	CASSDRGPTDTQYF	TGTGCCAGCAGTGACAGGGGGCCCACAGATACGCAGTATTTT
TRBD1	TRBV6-2/TRBV6-3	TRBJ2-7	-	CASSPGQGVSYEQYF	TGTGCCAGCAGTCCCGGACAGGGGGTCTCCTACGAGCAGTACTTC